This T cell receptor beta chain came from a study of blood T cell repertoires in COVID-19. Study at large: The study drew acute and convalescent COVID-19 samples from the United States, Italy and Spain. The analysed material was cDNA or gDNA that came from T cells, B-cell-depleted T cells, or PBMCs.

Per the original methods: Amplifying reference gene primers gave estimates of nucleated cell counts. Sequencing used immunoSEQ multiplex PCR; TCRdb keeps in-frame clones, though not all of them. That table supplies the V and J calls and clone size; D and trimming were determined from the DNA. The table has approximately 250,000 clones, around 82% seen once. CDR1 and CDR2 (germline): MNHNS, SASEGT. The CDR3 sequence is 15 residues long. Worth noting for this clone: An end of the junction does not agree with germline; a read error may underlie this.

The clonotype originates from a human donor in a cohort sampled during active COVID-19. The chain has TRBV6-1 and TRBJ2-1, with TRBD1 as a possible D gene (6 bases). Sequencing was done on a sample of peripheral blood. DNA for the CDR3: TGTGCCAGCAGGGAAGACAGGAGCTCCTACAATGAGCAGTTCTTC. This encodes CASREDRSSYNEQFF.